This T cell receptor beta chain was retrieved from a study of Ad26.COV2.S vaccination and SARS-CoV-2 variants. The table came from immunoSEQ multiplex PCR; TCRdb's copy has only in-frame clones and leaves some out. The sample shows over 450,000 clones, roughly nine tenths of them seen only once. The CDR3 loop spans 15 amino acids. Germline CDR1 and CDR2: PRHDT and FYEKMQ (reference sequence). With V trimmed by 3 bases and J by 6 bases, 3 bases remained unmatched. This sample's treatment: some 20 received Ad26.COV2.S at low or high dose, single or two shots; 5 received placebo; per-sample allocation not given. The samples were gathered on day 63 after the first injection of vaccine or placebo. This Boston cohort included adults aged 18-55 years.

The sample was peripheral blood, taken in a trial of Ad26.COV2.S vaccine versus placebo. The clonotype originates from a person aged 18 to 65 who received the Ad26.COV2.S COVID-19 vaccine or a placebo. The rearrangement joins TRBV13 to TRBJ1-6; 9 bases line up with TRBD1. CDR3 amino acids: CASSLGQGGNSPLHF. The CDR3 DNA sequence: TGTGCCAGCAGCTTGGGACAGGGCGGTAATTCACCCCTCCACTTT.